The entry that follows covers one T cell receptor (beta chain) sequence. This specimen comes from a study of CD8 T cells in Susac syndrome. V was pared by 5 bases and J by 12 bases, with 17 bases between. The CDR3 totals 13 residues. RNA totalling about 0.45 to 1 ug underwent reverse transcription with random hexamers. TCRdb recomputed calls from the immunoSEQ multiplex PCR reads with MiXCR, one row per CDR3 protein. The sample yields about 280,000 distinct CDR3 sequences, approximately 85% seen once. Patients with stable or active relapsing-remitting disease, all of them treatment-naive, made up the multiple sclerosis controls. While CD8+ and CD4+ T cells were isolated negatively, TEMRA cells were enriched by FACS.

The chain recombines TRBV12-3 or TRBV12-4 with TRBJ2-1, with D maybe TRBD2 (6 bases). This receptor was identified in a human donor with multiple sclerosis. Sequencing was performed on CD8+ T cells from PBMCs. CDR3 sequence reads: CASSGEDTAGQFF. DNA of the CDR3: TGTGCCAGCAGTGGGGAGGACACCGCGGGGCAGTTCTTC.